The entry below gives a single TCR beta chain sequence along with its context. Its antigen is not identified. Other autoimmune diseases, uncontrolled infections, pregnancy or lactation led to the exclusion of patients. Clinicians diagnosed using symptoms, serum thyroxine, TRAb, thyroid ultrasound and orbital computed tomography. The CDR3 loop spans 15 amino acids. Trimming cost V 4 bases and J 3 bases; bases outside gene matches: 8. Germline V gives CDR1 SGHRS, CDR2 YFSETQ. The study amplified TCR beta CDR3 regions using RNA transcripts. The library came from an HTBI-primed first-round RT-PCR and a second-round multiplex PCR. TCRdb itself ran the multiplex PCR reads through MiXCR, one entry per CDR3 protein. The table records around 1,200,000 distinct CDR3 sequences, about 36% of them present only once. The data belong to a study of Graves' ophthalmopathy and Graves' hyperthyroidism. Study-level findings and limits: Blood also harbored most expanded thyroid clonotypes above 0.001 frequency.

The receptor's source is an adult man with Graves' hyperthyroidism. This sequence joins TRBV5-1 and TRBJ2-7; TRBD2 matches at 9 bases. Material: peripheral blood or thyroid tissue (not recorded which). In DNA form, the CDR3 reads TGCGCCAGCAGCCAAGTAAGCGGGGGGCACTACGAGCAGTACTTC. Translation gives CASSQVSGGHYEQYF.